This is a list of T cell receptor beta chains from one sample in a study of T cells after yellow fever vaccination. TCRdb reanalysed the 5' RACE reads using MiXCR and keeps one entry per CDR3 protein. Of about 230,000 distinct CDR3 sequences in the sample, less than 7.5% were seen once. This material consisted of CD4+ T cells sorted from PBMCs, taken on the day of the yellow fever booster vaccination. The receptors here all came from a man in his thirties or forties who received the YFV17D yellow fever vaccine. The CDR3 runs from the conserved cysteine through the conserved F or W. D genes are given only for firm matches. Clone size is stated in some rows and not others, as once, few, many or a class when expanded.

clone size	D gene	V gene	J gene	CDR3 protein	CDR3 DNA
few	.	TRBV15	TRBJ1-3	CATSGSTETGNTIYF	TGTGCCACCAGCGGGAGTACAGAGACTGGAAACACCATATATTTT
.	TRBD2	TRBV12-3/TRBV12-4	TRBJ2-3	CACCLTAGIGGGTDTQYF	TGTGCCTGCTGTTTAACAGCGGGAATTGGGGGGGGCACAGATACGCAGTATTTT
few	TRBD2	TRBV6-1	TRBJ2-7	CASSEKLGGEGEYF	TGTGCCAGCAGTGAAAAATTGGGAGGGGAAGGGGAGTACTTC
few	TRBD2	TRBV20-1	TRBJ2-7	CSARGLALREQYF	TGCAGTGCTCGGGGACTAGCCTTACGCGAGCAGTACTTC
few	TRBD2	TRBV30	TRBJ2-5	CAWRETGTKYQETQYF	TGTGCCTGGAGAGAAACCGGGACTAAGTACCAAGAGACCCAGTACTTC
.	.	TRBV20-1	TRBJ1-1	CSAPGNTEAFF	TGCAGTGCCCCGGGGAACACTGAAGCTTTCTTT
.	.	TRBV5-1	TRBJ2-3	CASSSGAGVPSTDTQYF	TGCGCCAGCAGCTCCGGGGCCGGGGTCCCTAGCACAGATACGCAGTATTTT
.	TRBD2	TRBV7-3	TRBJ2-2	CASSLQSGINGELFF	TGTGCCAGCAGCTTACAGAGCGGGATAAACGGGGAGCTGTTTTTT
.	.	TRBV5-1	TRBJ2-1	CASSLEPSLNEQFF	TGCGCCAGCAGCTTGGAACCGAGTCTGAATGAGCAGTTCTTC
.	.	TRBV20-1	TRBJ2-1	CSARRRDTTYNEQFF	TGCAGTGCTCGTCGGCGGGACACCACCTACAATGAGCAGTTCTTC
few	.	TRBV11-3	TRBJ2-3	CASSLAGTGADTQYF	TGTGCCAGCAGCTTAGCCGGTACTGGGGCCGATACGCAGTATTTT
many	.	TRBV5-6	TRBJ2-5	CASSLGVRTQYF	TGTGCCAGCAGCTTAGGGGTTAGGACCCAGTACTTC
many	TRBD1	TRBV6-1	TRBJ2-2	CASSPGTGTTGELFF	TGTGCCAGCAGTCCGGGGACAGGGACCACCGGGGAGCTGTTTTTT
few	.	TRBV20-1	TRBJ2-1	CSARDRRGGAGEQFF	TGCAGTGCTAGAGATCGCCGAGGGGGAGCGGGAGAGCAGTTCTTC
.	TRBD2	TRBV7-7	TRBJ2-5	CASSSSAGNHETQYF	TGTGCTAGCAGCTCCTCAGCGGGAAACCATGAGACCCAGTACTTC
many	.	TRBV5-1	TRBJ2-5	CASSLVGFQETQYF	TGCGCCAGCAGCTTGGTGGGCTTCCAAGAGACCCAGTACTTC
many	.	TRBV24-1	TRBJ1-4	CATSENNDGLKEEKLFF	TGTGCCACCAGTGAAAATAACGACGGCCTAAAAGAGGAAAAACTGTTTTTT
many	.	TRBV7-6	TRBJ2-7	CASSLWGDEQYF	TGTGCCAGCAGCTTATGGGGGGACGAGCAGTACTTC
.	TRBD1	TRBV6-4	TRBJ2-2	CASSRTGDGGELFF	TGTGCCAGCAGCCGGACAGGGGATGGCGGGGAGCTGTTTTTT
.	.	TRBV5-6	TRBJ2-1	CASSRTSEQFF	TGTGCCAGCAGCCGGACTTCTGAGCAGTTCTTC
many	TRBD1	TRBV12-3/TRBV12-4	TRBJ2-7	CASSRDRRSYEQYF	TGTGCCAGCAGTCGGGACAGGCGTTCCTACGAGCAGTACTTC
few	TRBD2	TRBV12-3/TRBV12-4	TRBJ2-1	CASSIAGDYNEQFF	TGTGCCAGCAGTATAGCGGGAGACTACAATGAGCAGTTCTTC
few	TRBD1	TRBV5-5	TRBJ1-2	CASSFINVQTGDYGYTF	TGTGCCAGCAGCTTTATTAACGTCCAGACAGGGGACTATGGCTACACCTTC
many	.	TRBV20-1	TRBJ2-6	CSASDHSGANVLTF	TGCAGTGCTAGTGACCACTCTGGGGCCAACGTCCTGACTTTC
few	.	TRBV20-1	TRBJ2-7	CSARDLMGGEINRYEQYF	TGCAGTGCTAGAGATTTAATGGGCGGGGAAATAAATCGCTACGAGCAGTACTTC
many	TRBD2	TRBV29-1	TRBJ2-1	CSVVRTSGRHYNEQFF	TGCAGCGTTGTCCGGACTAGCGGGAGACACTACAATGAGCAGTTCTTC
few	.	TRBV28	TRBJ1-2	CASSLGVDRFYGYTF	TGTGCCAGCAGTTTAGGGGTCGACAGGTTCTATGGCTACACCTTC
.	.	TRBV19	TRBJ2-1	CASSIQGRDEQFF	TGTGCCAGTAGTATACAGGGAAGGGATGAGCAGTTCTTC
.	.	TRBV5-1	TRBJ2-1	CASSPPLARGDEQFF	TGCGCCAGCAGCCCTCCCCTAGCGAGAGGGGATGAGCAGTTCTTC
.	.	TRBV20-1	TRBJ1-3	CSARDRRESSGNTIYF	TGCAGTGCTAGAGATCGCCGGGAGAGCTCTGGAAACACCATATATTTT
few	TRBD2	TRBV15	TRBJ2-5	CATSRAGRAGVSGETQYF	TGTGCCACCAGCAGAGCTGGGCGAGCGGGAGTGTCCGGGGAGACCCAGTACTTC
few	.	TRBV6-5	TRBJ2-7	CASTYGQNNYEQYF	TGTGCCAGCACTTACGGGCAGAATAACTACGAGCAGTACTTC
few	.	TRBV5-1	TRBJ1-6	CASSLMSYNSPLHF	TGCGCCAGCAGCTTGATGTCCTATAATTCACCCCTCCACTTT
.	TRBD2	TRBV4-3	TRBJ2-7	CASSPGLAGQYEQYF	TGCGCCAGCAGCCCCGGTTTAGCGGGGCAATACGAGCAGTACTTC
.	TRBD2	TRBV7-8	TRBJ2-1	CASSTRTSGSSYNEQFF	TGTGCCAGCAGCACTCGGACTAGCGGGAGCTCCTACAATGAGCAGTTCTTC
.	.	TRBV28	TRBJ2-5	CASRRPGVGETQYF	TGTGCCAGCAGAAGACCTGGGGTCGGGGAGACCCAGTACTTC
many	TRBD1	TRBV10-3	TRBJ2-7	CAISPRTGTYEQYF	TGTGCCATCAGTCCCCGGACAGGAACCTACGAGCAGTACTTC
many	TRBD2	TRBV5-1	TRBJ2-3	CASSLTLAGSSTDTQYF	TGCGCCAGCAGCTTGACCCTAGCGGGGTCTAGCACAGATACGCAGTATTTT
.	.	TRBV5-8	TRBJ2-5	CASSPKVSETQYF	TGTGCCAGCAGTCCTAAAGTTTCGGAGACCCAGTACTTC
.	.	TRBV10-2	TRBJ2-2	CATHNTGELFF	TGCGCCACCCACAACACCGGGGAGCTGTTTTTT
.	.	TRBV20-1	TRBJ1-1	CSASDTQNTEAFF	TGCAGTGCGTCGGACACCCAGAACACTGAAGCTTTCTTT
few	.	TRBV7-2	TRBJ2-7	CASSLVGTAGEQYF	TGTGCCAGCAGCTTAGTAGGGACGGCCGGCGAGCAGTACTTC
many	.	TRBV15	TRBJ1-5	CATSRQKGTQPQHF	TGTGCCACCAGCAGACAAAAAGGGACGCAGCCCCAGCATTTT
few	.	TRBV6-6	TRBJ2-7	CASSYGVDYEQYF	TGTGCCAGCAGTTACGGAGTTGACTACGAGCAGTACTTC
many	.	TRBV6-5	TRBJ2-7	CAARGSSYEQYF	TGTGCCGCCAGGGGTTCCTCCTACGAGCAGTACTTC
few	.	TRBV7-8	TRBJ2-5	CASSSGRRETQYF	TGTGCCAGCAGCTCCGGAAGGAGGGAGACCCAGTACTTC
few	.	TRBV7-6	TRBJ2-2	CASSISGSGELFF	TGTGCCAGCAGCATCAGCGGGTCCGGGGAGCTGTTTTTT
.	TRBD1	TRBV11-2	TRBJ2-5	CASSRTIGDRGATQYF	TGTGCCAGCAGCCGTACCATAGGGGACAGGGGAGCGACCCAGTACTTC
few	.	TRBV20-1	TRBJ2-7	CSAAETGGARDYEQYF	TGCAGTGCTGCTGAAACAGGGGGGGCTAGGGACTACGAGCAGTACTTC
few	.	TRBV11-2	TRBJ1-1	CASSVSLNTEAFF	TGTGCCAGCAGCGTTTCATTGAACACTGAAGCTTTCTTT
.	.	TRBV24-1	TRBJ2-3	CATSDRGDTQYF	TGTGCCACCAGCGACAGAGGGGATACGCAGTATTTT
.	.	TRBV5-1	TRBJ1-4	CASSLAGDRLLFF	TGCGCCAGCAGCTTGGCGGGCGATCGTTTACTGTTTTTT
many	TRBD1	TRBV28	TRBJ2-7	CASSLHGQGYF	TGTGCCAGCAGTTTACATGGACAGGGGTACTTC
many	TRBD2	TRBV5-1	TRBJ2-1	CASSWGLAGANEQFF	TGCGCCAGCAGCTGGGGACTAGCGGGAGCCAATGAGCAGTTCTTC
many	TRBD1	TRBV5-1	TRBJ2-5	CASSLDGTGEETQYF	TGCGCCAGCAGCTTGGATGGGACAGGGGAAGAGACCCAGTACTTC
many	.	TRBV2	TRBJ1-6	CATRGYNSPLHF	TGTGCCACCCGGGGTTATAATTCACCCCTCCACTTT
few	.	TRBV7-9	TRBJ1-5	CASSFGGGGAPQHF	TGTGCCAGCAGCTTCGGAGGAGGAGGCGCGCCCCAGCATTTT
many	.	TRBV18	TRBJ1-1	CASSPTTEPRAFF	TGTGCCAGCTCACCAACCACCGAACCACGGGCTTTCTTT
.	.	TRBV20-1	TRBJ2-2	CSARGVANTGELFF	TGCAGTGCTCGAGGAGTCGCGAACACCGGGGAGCTGTTTTTT
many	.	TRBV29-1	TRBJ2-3	CSVRAGATSTDTQYF	TGCAGCGTTCGCGCGGGGGCGACTAGCACAGATACGCAGTATTTT